The sequence of this TCR beta chain was determined in a study of shared clonotypes between healthy human individuals. Germline V CDR1 and CDR2: SGHVS, FNYEAQ. The CDR3 totals 15 residues. The V end lost 5 bases, the J end lost 6 bases, and 17 bases lay between the germline ends. Sequencing was performed with immunoSEQ multiplex PCR; in TCRdb, only in-frame clones are kept and a portion is missing. The sample shows some 1.5 million clones, 95% to 99% of them seen only once. The chain uses TRBV7-6 and TRBJ1-5; D is perhaps TRBD1 (5 bases). The receptor was derived from a man under 40 in good health. Sequences were obtained from naive CD4+ T cells sorted from blood. Stated subset: CD45RA+ positively selected. This chain's CDR3 is CASSPGLGDSQPQHF. CDR3 DNA: TGTGCCAGCAGCCCTGGGCTCGGCGACAGTCAGCCCCAGCATTTT.